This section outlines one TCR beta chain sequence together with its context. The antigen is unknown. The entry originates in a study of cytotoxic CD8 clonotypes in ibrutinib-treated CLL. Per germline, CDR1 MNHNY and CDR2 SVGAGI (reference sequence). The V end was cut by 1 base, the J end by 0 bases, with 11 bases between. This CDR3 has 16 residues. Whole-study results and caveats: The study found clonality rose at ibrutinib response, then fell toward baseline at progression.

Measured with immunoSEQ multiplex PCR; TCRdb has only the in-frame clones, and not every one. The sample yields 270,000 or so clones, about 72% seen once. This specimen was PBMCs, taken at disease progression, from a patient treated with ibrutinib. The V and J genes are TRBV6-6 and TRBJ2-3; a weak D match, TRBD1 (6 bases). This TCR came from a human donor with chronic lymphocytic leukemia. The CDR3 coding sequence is TGTGCCAGCAGTTACTTGCAGGGGAAAAGCACAGATACGCAGTATTTT. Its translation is CASSYLQGKSTDTQYF.